The TCR beta chain described here comes from a study of T cell responses to AZD1222 COVID-19 vaccine. Findings of the study overall: Spike-specific TCR breadth rose after two AZD1222 doses, and depth rose as well. Females outnumbered males among donors, who were mostly white British; clonal diversity was possibly underestimated. Baseline seropositivity occurred in only six or seven AZD1222 recipients.

Some clones are missing from TCRdb's copy, which holds only in-frame ones; the method was immunoSEQ multiplex PCR. The profile shows about 86,000 clones, roughly nine tenths of them singletons. The V gene's germline CDR1 is MDHEN and CDR2 SYDVKM. The CDR3 totals 13 residues. J lost 4 bases, V lost 10 bases, and 9 bases had no gene match. A note on this clone: Its antigen is undetermined.

The source of this sequence is an adult in good health. V and J are TRBV28 and TRBJ2-7, with 8 bases lining up with TRBD2. This specimen was peripheral blood, taken on day 0 of AZD1222 vaccination. The CDR3 sequence: CATSGTSNYEQYF. In nucleotides, the CDR3 is TGTGCCACCTCTGGGACTAGTAATTACGAGCAGTACTTC.